This TCR beta chain stems from a study of T cells in localized non-small cell lung cancer. Findings and limits, study-wide: Heterogeneity stays possible, as sequencing covered only one tumor region.

The J segment lost 3 bases and the V segment lost 6 bases, leaving 7 bases of the junction unmatched. Germline CDR1 MNHNY, CDR2 SVGAGI (reference sequence). The CDR3 covers 14 residues. To note about this clone: Its antigen is currently unknown.

Profiling relied on immunoSEQ multiplex PCR, and the TCRdb table lists in-frame clones only, not all of them. The profile shows about 8,100 clones, 90% to 95% of them singletons. The sequence was obtained from a woman aged 40-69 years with stage I lung adenocarcinoma. This chain joins TRBV6-6 and TRBJ1-1; 7 bases are a match to TRBD1. Source: peripheral blood, taken before any cancer treatment. The CDR3 coding sequence is TGTGCCAGCAGCCGACCGACAGGGTACACTGAAGCTTTCTTT. Translation: CASSRPTGYTEAFF.